The present entry profiles one T cell receptor (beta chain) with its context. What it binds is not known. The sample originates from a study of cytomegalovirus exposure and HLA in healthy donors. Overall study results and limits: Researchers left out some V segments, among them TRBV6-2 and TRBV6-3, as indistinguishable. Across all donors, roughly uniform sequencing depth was an assumption of the presence/absence analyses. Cytomegalovirus status, reportedly, was diagnosed with high specificity and sensitivity by the classifier.

Trimming took 0 bases from V and 1 from J, leaving 6 bases between them. Germline CDR1 and CDR2: GTSNPN and SVGIG (reference sequence). The length of the CDR3 is 13 residues. PCR employed 60 Vbeta and 13 Jbeta primers. The method was immunoSEQ multiplex PCR; TCRdb's version includes in-frame clones alone and lacks a portion of them. Counted here are about 120,000 clones, about 76% occurring once; the ten biggest clones make up roughly 2.2%. Sequenced input: PBMCs. The chain links TRBV30 to TRBJ1-1; no clear D gene. This TCR was sampled from a woman between 40 and 50 years old in good health and CMV-seronegative. The CDR3 DNA is TGTGCCTGGAGTGTATTAGCGAACACTGAAGCTTTCTTT. It translates to CAWSVLANTEAFF.